This T cell receptor (beta chain) was sequenced for a study of OX40 agonist ivuxolimab in advanced cancers. On the study more broadly: Ivuxolimab is a fully human IgG2 antibody that activates OX40 (CD134). Partial responses were achieved by three patients: one hepatocellular carcinoma, two cutaneous melanoma. General observations from the study: On average, a greater number of expanded clones characterised CD8+ T cells relative to CD4+. Doses of 0.1 to 3.0 mg/kg were accompanied by clonal expansion of CD4+ and CD8+ blood T cells by week 6.

Details on this clone: As yet, its antigen is unknown.

The assay was immunoSEQ multiplex PCR, and TCRdb's table has in-frame clones only and misses some. The sample carries approximately 70,000 clones, about 90% recorded once. J lost 5 bases, V lost 1 base, and 5 bases had no gene match. The germline gives CDR1 MNHNS, CDR2 SASEGT. The CDR3 has 16 amino acids. Sample: CD4+ or CD8+ T cells sorted from blood, taken in a trial of the OX40 agonist ivuxolimab. The chain joins TRBV6-1 to TRBJ2-2; 9 nucleotides line up with TRBD2. This clonotype was sampled from an adult with an advanced solid tumor such as melanoma, head and neck, liver or kidney cancer. The chain's CDR3 is CASSEVILAGTGELFF. The CDR3 coding sequence is TGTGCCAGCAGTGAAGTCATCCTAGCGGGGACCGGGGAGCTGTTTTTT.